This TCR beta chain was recorded in a study of T cell repertoires in cytomegalovirus infection. Across the whole study: The public TCR beta signatures pointed to both CMV infection and matching HLA type.

Notes on the study in general: The study found HLA-C-restricted CMV-specific TCR beta clonotypes dominating the ex vivo response. Summed frequency of shared TCR beta families picked out CMV carriers who also had the relevant HLA.

TCRdb ran MiXCR on the reads and lists one entry per CDR3 protein. This table has fewer than 350,000 distinct CDR3 sequences, 8% to 10% appearing once. Germline lookup yields CDR1 SGHVS and CDR2 FNYEAQ. The CDR3 sequence is 16 residues long. The V end was cut by 4 bases, the J end by 4 bases, with 18 bases between. This clonotype was seen a few times. Its antigen remains unknown. The chain carries TRBV7-6 and TRBJ2-3; D assignment may be TRBD1 or TRBD2 (6 bases each). The sequence derives from a human donor in good health (CMV status not recorded). Some clones in this sample may be carry-over from other donors' samples. The specimen sequenced was PBMCs. The CDR3 region is CASSSQEGVLPDTQYF. CDR3 nucleotide sequence: TGTGCCAGCAGCTCCCAGGAGGGGGTGCTCCCAGATACGCAGTATTTT. Filled out from reference TRBV7-6 and TRBJ2-3, the complete variable domain reads GAGVSQSPRYKVTKRGQDVALRCDPISGHVSLYWYRQALGQGPEFLTYFNYEAQQDKSGLPNDRFSAERPEGSISTLTIQRTEQRDSAMYRCASSSQEGVLPDTQYFGPGTRLTVL.